This T cell receptor beta chain was documented in a study of blood T cell repertoires in COVID-19 (dated by TCRdb to 2018 to 2020). In terms of the full investigation: Samples from collaborators originated in the United States, Italy and Spain and spanned both the acute and convalescent phases of COVID-19. Deeply sampled blood TCRbeta repertoires from subjects exposed to, actively infected with, or recovered from COVID-19 were included in the dataset. Where available, HLA class I and class II types were obtained from metadata supplied by the sample provider rather than from assay-based typing. Samples were obtained from the ongoing ImmuneRACE study (first 160 participants) and from approximately 1,200 subjects provided by 6 global collaborators. The repertoires were released in a freely available public database meant as a resource for research on the immune response to SARS-CoV-2. The material from the prospective study consisted of cDNA or gDNA derived from T cells, B-cell-depleted T cells, or PBMCs. Nearly every sample came with metadata listing a de-identified subject ID, COVID-19 status, age in years and sex.

TCRbeta CDR3 regions were amplified from genomic DNA by means of the immunoSEQ Assay, a bias-controlled multiplex PCR. On the study's bioinformatics: Nucleated cell counts per sample were estimated from amplification of reference gene primers within the assay. To quantify the absolute abundance of each unique TCRbeta CDR3 rearrangement, sequence reads were collapsed and filtered. For each sample, productive Simpson clonality was calculated as the square root of Simpson's diversity index over productive rearrangements. Entries here come from immuneACCESS through TCRdb and include only in-frame sequences with V and J called. Some clones fail to appear in such tables; in the studies checked, an unresolved V gene covers under half of the shortfall, and the cause of the remainder is unknown. Clonal size and the V and J genes are those of that table, whereas D and trimming came from the DNA. The sample data list hundreds of thousands of clones, and over 75% of these were observed just once. The ten largest clones take up about an eighth of the sample.

This clone was seen once. It lacks a known antigen. There are no base qualities to consult, and no much larger clone falls within one base. Whole blood was collected in K2EDTA tubes by collaborating institutions according to the institutions' own protocols. For TCRbeta analysis, collaborator samples were shipped as frozen whole blood, as isolated PBMCs, or as DNA extracted from either sample type. Overall study outcomes, separate from this receptor: How much clinical and demographic metadata was included differed by source and by participant, and the metadata was provided uncurated.

Trimming removed 5 bases from V and 9 bases from J, leaving 11 bases between the germline ends. CDR1 is given as KGHSH and CDR2 as LQKENI, both from the germline V gene. Including the terminal cysteine and phenylalanine, the CDR3 comprises 12 residues. CDR3 DNA only is kept here, 36 bases in frame from base 1. Material: peripheral blood. The clonotype originates from a human donor in a cohort sampled during active COVID-19. Rearrangement joined TRBV18 to TRBJ2-1; too little of a D gene remains to name it. The CDR3 sequence is CASSTASSEQFF. The sequenced DNA is TGTGCCAGCTCAACAGCCAGCAGTGAGCAGTTCTTC.